Listed here are 25 T cell receptor beta chains from one sample, sequenced in a study of T cells in Graves' hyperthyroidism and ophthalmopathy. The CDR3 regions of TCR beta were amplified from RNA transcripts. A set of HTBI primers served as the primers for a first-round RT-PCR of the TCR CDR3. TCRdb re-called the multiplex PCR reads with MiXCR, one entry per CDR3 protein. The table records approximately 600,000 distinct CDR3 sequences, about 20% of them present only once. Material: blood. The receptors were sampled from a man under 40 with Graves' ophthalmopathy.

This clonotype appeared many times. The chain links TRBV20-1 to TRBJ2-7; 8 bases are a match to TRBD1. Germline lookup yields CDR1 DFQATT and CDR2 SNEGSKA (reference sequence). This CDR3 contains 12 residues. V dropped 4 bases and J dropped 3; count of bases not matched to a gene: 2. The CDR3 spells CSATDRGYEQYF. CDR3 nucleotide sequence: TGCAGTGCTACCGACAGGGGCTACGAGCAGTACTTC.

V and J are TRBV7-3 and TRBJ2-2, with D possibly matching TRBD2 (6 bases). Looked up from germline, CDR1 is SGHTA and CDR2 is FQGTGA. Trimming took 5 bases from V and 7 from J, leaving 20 bases between them. The CDR3 is made up of 16 amino acids. The CDR3 nucleotides read TGTGCCAGCAGCCCCAACGCCCGACTAGGTGACGGGGAGCTGTTTTTT. It is translated as CASSPNARLGDGELFF.

This clonotype was found a few times. CDR3 loop: CASTADFSNQPQHF. In DNA form, the CDR3 reads TGTGCCAGCACCGCGGACTTTAGCAATCAGCCCCAGCATTTT. V and J are TRBV6-1 and TRBJ1-5; D call uncertain. This CDR3 has 14 residues. CDR1 and CDR2 from the germline V gene are MNHNS and SASEGT. V shed 7 bases and J shed 0 bases, with 10 bases lying between them.

The chain recombines TRBV28 with TRBJ2-1, with TRBD1 matching 7 bases. J lost 7 bases, V lost 2 bases, and 8 bases had no gene match. CDR3 length: 15 amino acids. Germline values: CDR1 MDHEN, CDR2 SYDVKM. CDR3 region: CASSLGDSRPNEQFF. CDR3 DNA sequence: TGTGCCAGCAGTTTAGGGGACAGCCGGCCGAATGAGCAGTTCTTC. Looking up the rest from reference TRBV28 and TRBJ2-1 gives the full variable domain: DVKVTQSSRYLVKRTGEKVFLECVQDMDHENMFWYRQDPGLGLRLIYFSYDVKMKEKGDIPEGYSVSREKKERFSLILESASTNQTSMYLCASSLGDSRPNEQFFGPGTRLTVL.

This clonotype was seen ten or more times. The chain recombines TRBV7-2 with TRBJ2-7, with D perhaps matching TRBD2 (6 bases). Trimming took 3 bases from V and 5 from J, leaving 14 bases between them. The germline V gene encodes CDR1 SGHTA and CDR2 FQGNSA. This CDR3 comprises 14 residues. The CDR3 nucleotides are TGTGCCAGCAGCTTCGGGGGAAGCGTCGACGAGCAGTACTTC. Its protein product is CASSFGGSVDEQYF.

This clonotype was seen a few times. The CDR3 region has the DNA TGTGCCAGCAGTAGACTTGCCTACGAGCAGTACTTC. This sequence encodes CASSRLAYEQYF. This rearrangement joins TRBV2 to TRBJ2-7; D remains unclear. Germline V gene sequence: CDR1 SNHLY, CDR2 FYNNEI. With 5 bases removed from V and 2 bases from J, the gap between germline ends came to 7 bases. The CDR3 sequence is 12 residues long.

This clonotype was detected a few times. The V call is TRBV19, the J call TRBJ2-1; D ambiguous. V gave up 3 bases and J gave up 0 bases, with 21 bases separating them. The CDR3 consists of 19 residues. Germline assignment: CDR1 LNHDA and CDR2 SQIVND (reference sequence). Written as DNA, the CDR3 is TGTGCCAGTAGTATTCTGGGTATGACCGAGAGCCTCTCCTACAATGAGCAGTTCTTC. Its protein product is CASSILGMTESLSYNEQFF.

The V gene is TRBV10-3, the J gene TRBJ2-1; weak D call: TRBD1 (5 bases). The CDR3 is 13 residues long. Germline V gene data show CDR1 as ENHRY and CDR2 as SYGVKD. Between the trimmed V and J ends, which lost 10 bases and 5 bases, there was a span of 15 bases. This chain's CDR3 is CATIGVSNNEQFF. CDR3 sequence (DNA): TGTGCCACGATAGGGGTTTCTAACAATGAGCAGTTCTTC.

V and J are TRBV6-1 and TRBJ1-5; 8 bases are a match to TRBD1. The CDR3 runs to 21 residues. Trimming at V came to 5 bases and at J to 0 bases, leaving 21 bases not matched to a gene. The V gene's germline CDR1 is MNHNS and CDR2 SASEGT. The CDR3 DNA is TGTGCCAGCAGTAACAGGCCCGGGACAGGTGGGGGGCTGTATAGCAATCAGCCCCAGCATTTT. This codes for CASSNRPGTGGGLYSNQPQHF.

The sample holds many counts of this clonotype. The genes are TRBV3-1 and TRBJ2-7; 13 bases are shared with TRBD2. This CDR3 has 17 residues. V lost 3 bases, J lost 5 bases, and 10 bases stayed unmatched. Germline values: CDR1 LGHDT, CDR2 YNNKEL (reference sequence). In nucleotides, the CDR3 is TGTGCCAGCAGCCAGGGGACTAGCGGGATAAATGGGAACGAGCAGTACTTC. It encodes CASSQGTSGINGNEQYF.

The sample holds many counts of this clonotype. This chain connects TRBV30 to TRBJ2-7; no clear D. The CDR3 is 11 amino acids. The V and J ends lost 2 bases and 4 bases respectively, with 6 bases between them. Germline V gene data show CDR1 as GTSNPN and CDR2 as SVGIG (reference sequence). The CDR3 DNA sequence: TGTGCCTGGAGTCTTAGGTACGAGCAGTACTTC. Its protein is CAWSLRYEQYF.

The chain employs TRBV7-2 and TRBJ2-1; possible D gene TRBD2, 6 bases. V lost 5 bases to trimming and J lost 4 bases, with 18 bases between them. Germline V CDR1 and CDR2: SGHTA, FQGNSA. The CDR3 is 16 amino acids. For the CDR3, the DNA is TGTGCCAGCAGCCCATCGCGGGGTGGGACTTACAATGAGCAGTTCTTC. It codes for CASSPSRGGTYNEQFF.

The J gene is TRBJ2-5, the V gene TRBV5-1, with 12 bases matching TRBD2. The length of the CDR3 is 15 residues. Per germline, CDR1 SGHRS and CDR2 YFSETQ. Trimming removed 4 bases from V and 5 bases from J; junction bases left unmatched: 6. CDR3 sequence: CASSPGLAGRETQYF. CDR3 nucleotide sequence: TGCGCCAGCAGCCCAGGACTAGCGGGGAGGGAGACCCAGTACTTC.

This clonotype turned up a few times. A much larger clone differs from this one at a single base, so this may be a read error. CDR3 sequence (DNA): TGTGTCAGCAGCCAAACAACAGGACGCAATCAGCCCCAGCATTTT. Protein sequence: CVSSQTTGRNQPQHF. The chain links TRBV3-1 to TRBJ1-5; tentative D call: TRBD1 (5 bases). The CDR3 extends over 15 amino acids. CDR1 is LGHDT and CDR2 is YNNKEL in the germline V gene (reference sequence). Based on the CDR3 plus reference TRBV3-1 and TRBJ1-5, the full variable domain is DTAVSQTPKYLVTQMGNDKSIKCEQNLGHDTMYWYKQDSKKFLKIMFSYNNKELIINETVPNRFSPKSPDKAHLNLHINSLELGDSAVYFCVSSQTTGRNQPQHFGDGTRLSIL.

This clonotype was picked up a small number of times. This chain connects TRBV10-1 to TRBJ2-7; 8 positions match TRBD2. CDR3 length: 17 residues. V lost 7 bases to trimming and J lost 2 bases; unmatched junction nucleotides: 16. Germline V gene lookup returns CDR1 WNHNN and CDR2 SYGVQD (reference sequence). Here the CDR3 DNA reads TGCGCCAGCAACCAGAAGTCACAGCGGGAGCCCCCCTACGAGCAGTACTTC. This encodes CASNQKSQREPPYEQYF.

The chain recombines TRBV5-1 with TRBJ2-2, with 8 bases lining up with TRBD2. The CDR3 is 15 residues long. The J segment lost 6 bases and the V segment lost 1 base, leaving 5 bases of the junction unmatched. In germline, CDR1 is SGHRS, CDR2 YFSETQ. CDR3: CASSLSSGGAGELFF. The CDR3, as DNA: TGCGCCAGCAGCTTGTCCTCGGGGGGGGCCGGGGAGCTGTTTTTT.

The chain couples TRBV3-1 to TRBJ2-7; 7 positions agree with TRBD1. CDR3 size: 14 residues. The J segment lost 2 bases and the V segment lost 6 bases, leaving 7 bases of the junction unmatched. CDR1 and CDR2 (germline): LGHDT, YNNKEL (reference sequence). CDR3 sequence (DNA): TGTGCCAGCAGTGTCACCGGGACAGCCTACGAGCAGTACTTC. Amino acids: CASSVTGTAYEQYF.

This clonotype came up a few times. The chain carries TRBV3-1 and TRBJ1-3, with 7 bases fitting TRBD1. The CDR3 is 15 amino acids. Germline trimming cut 6 bases from V and 0 bases from J; bases unmatched to any gene: 5. Germline-derived CDR1 and CDR2 are LGHDT and YNNKEL (reference sequence). Here the CDR3 reads CASSPTGASGNTIYF. DNA of the CDR3: TGTGCCAGCAGTCCAACAGGGGCCTCTGGAAACACCATATATTTT. The complete variable domain, with remaining parts taken from reference TRBV3-1 and TRBJ1-3, reads DTAVSQTPKYLVTQMGNDKSIKCEQNLGHDTMYWYKQDSKKFLKIMFSYNNKELIINETVPNRFSPKSPDKAHLNLHINSLELGDSAVYFCASSPTGASGNTIYFGEGSWLTVV.

This clonotype was detected a few times. CDR3 DNA: TGTGCCAGCAGCGTTGGGACTAGCGGAACACAAGAGACCCAGTACTTC. This encodes CASSVGTSGTQETQYF. The chain carries TRBV9 and TRBJ2-5, with 11 nucleotides matching TRBD2. The V gene's germline CDR1 is SGDLS and CDR2 YYNGEE. With V trimmed by 2 bases and J by 2 bases, 5 bases remained unmatched. CDR3 size: 16 residues.

V usage is TRBV2 and J usage is TRBJ2-7, with 7 bases aligning to TRBD1. Looked up from germline, CDR1 is SNHLY and CDR2 is FYNNEI. The V and J ends lost 2 bases and 3 bases, in that order; junction bases with no gene match: 7. This CDR3 has 15 amino acids. CDR3 DNA sequence: TGTGCCAGCAGTGAATTTACAGGGGCGCTCTACGAGCAGTACTTC. Its translation is CASSEFTGALYEQYF.

The V call is TRBV27, the J call TRBJ1-1; D not resolved. Trimming removed 6 bases from V and 0 bases from J, with 8 bases in between. Germline values: CDR1 MNHEY, CDR2 SMNVEV (reference sequence). CDR3 length equals 13 residues. CDR3 bases: TGTGCCAGCAGGGAGAGGCTGAACACTGAAGCTTTCTTT. Translated, it gives CASRERLNTEAFF.

This clonotype was seen many times. The J gene is TRBJ2-7, the V gene TRBV11-2, with 8 bases lining up with TRBD1. The CDR3 runs 16 residues. CDR1 is SGHAT, CDR2 FQNNGV, per germline. The ends lost 5 bases at V and 4 bases at J; junction bases unmatched: 13. The DNA of the CDR3 is TGTGCCAGCAGCCTCTCCGGACAGGGAGTAGGTTACGAGCAGTACTTC. It specifies CASSLSGQGVGYEQYF.

This chain uses TRBV12-3 or TRBV12-4 with TRBJ2-7, with 7 bases aligning to TRBD2. The CDR3 length is 18 residues. The J segment lost 6 bases and the V segment lost 5 bases, leaving 22 bases of the junction unmatched. CDR3 nucleotide sequence: TGTGCCAGCAGTCTCCTACGGGGGGTGAACGGGGCGTCTTGCGAGCAGTACTTC. As protein: CASSLLRGVNGASCEQYF.

The chain has TRBV24-1 and TRBJ2-1; perhaps TRBD2 as D (5 bases). The CDR3 runs to 16 residues. Between the trimmed V and J ends, which lost 3 bases and 4 bases, there was a span of 15 bases. Germline loops: CDR1 KGHDR, CDR2 SFDVKD. CDR3 DNA: TGTGCCACCAGTGATGCACTGGCGGGCCAATACAATGAGCAGTTCTTC. It translates to CATSDALAGQYNEQFF.

The chain links TRBV5-1 to TRBJ2-2, with 15 bases aligning to TRBD2. The germline V gene encodes CDR1 SGHRS and CDR2 YFSETQ. The CDR3 length is 17 residues. The J segment lost 7 bases and the V segment lost 1 base, leaving 5 bases of the junction unmatched. CDR3 residues: CASSLWTSGRAVGELFF. In DNA, the CDR3 is TGCGCCAGCAGCTTGTGGACTAGCGGGAGGGCCGTCGGGGAGCTGTTTTTT.